This entry describes one T cell receptor (beta chain). Its cognate antigen is unknown. This entry is derived from a study of cytomegalovirus exposure and HLA in healthy donors. The PCR had 60 Vbeta and 13 Jbeta primers. Data came from immunoSEQ multiplex PCR; TCRdb stores just in-frame clones and leaves some out. The sample carries more than 95,000 clones, 70% to 80% recorded once. Germline V gene data show CDR1 as MNHNS and CDR2 as SASEGT. There are 15 residues in the CDR3. Between the trimmed V and J ends, which lost 7 bases and 8 bases, there was a span of 21 bases. Whole-study results and caveats: A highly shared variant cluster was judged a likely technical artifact. A missense DCLRE1C variant was associated with V- and J-gene trimming of TCR beta chains in a later analysis, and an independent cohort replicated the association. Several of the most significant clusters appeared linked to common viral pathogens, based on a later analysis.

The chain is built from TRBV6-1 and TRBJ2-1; TRBD1 might be the D (6 bases). The receptor comes from a young woman in good health and CMV-seronegative. The specimen was PBMCs. Here the CDR3 reads CASKSFRGYGDEQFF. The CDR3 DNA is TGTGCCAGCAAGTCCTTCAGGGGTTACGGGGATGAGCAGTTCTTC.